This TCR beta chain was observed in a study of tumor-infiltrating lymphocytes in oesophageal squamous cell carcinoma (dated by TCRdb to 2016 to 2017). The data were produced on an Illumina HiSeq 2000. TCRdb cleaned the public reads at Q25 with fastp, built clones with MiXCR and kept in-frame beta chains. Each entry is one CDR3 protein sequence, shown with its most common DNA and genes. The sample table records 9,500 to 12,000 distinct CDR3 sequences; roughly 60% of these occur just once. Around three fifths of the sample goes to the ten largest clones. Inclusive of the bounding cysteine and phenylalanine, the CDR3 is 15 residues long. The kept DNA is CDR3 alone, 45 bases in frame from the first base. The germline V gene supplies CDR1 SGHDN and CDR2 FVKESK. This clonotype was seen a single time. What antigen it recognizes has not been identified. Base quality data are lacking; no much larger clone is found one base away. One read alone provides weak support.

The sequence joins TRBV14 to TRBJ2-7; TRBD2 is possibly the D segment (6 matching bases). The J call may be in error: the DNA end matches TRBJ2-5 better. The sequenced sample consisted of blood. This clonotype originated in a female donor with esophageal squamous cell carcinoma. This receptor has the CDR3 CASSHGGNTQETQYF. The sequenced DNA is TGTGCCAGCAGCCATGGGGGGAACACGCAAGAGACCCAGTACTTC.